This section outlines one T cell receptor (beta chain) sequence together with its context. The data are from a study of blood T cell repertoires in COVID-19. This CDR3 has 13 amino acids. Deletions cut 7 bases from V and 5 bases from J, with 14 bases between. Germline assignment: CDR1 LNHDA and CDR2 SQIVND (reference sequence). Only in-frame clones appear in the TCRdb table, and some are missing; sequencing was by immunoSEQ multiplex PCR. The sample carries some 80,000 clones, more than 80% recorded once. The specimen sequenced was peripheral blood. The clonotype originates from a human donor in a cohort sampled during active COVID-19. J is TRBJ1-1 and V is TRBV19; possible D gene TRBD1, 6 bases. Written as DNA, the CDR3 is TGTGCCAGTACCTCGACAGGATGGACTGAAGCTTTCTTT. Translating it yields CASTSTGWTEAFF.